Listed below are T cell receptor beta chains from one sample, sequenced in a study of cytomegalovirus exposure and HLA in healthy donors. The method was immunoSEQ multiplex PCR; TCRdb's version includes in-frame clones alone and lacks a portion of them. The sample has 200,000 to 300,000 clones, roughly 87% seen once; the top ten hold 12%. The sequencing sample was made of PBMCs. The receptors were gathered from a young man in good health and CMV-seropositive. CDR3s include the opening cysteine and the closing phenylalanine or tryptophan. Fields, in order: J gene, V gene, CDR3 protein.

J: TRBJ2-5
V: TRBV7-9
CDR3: CASSSRDRVDQETQYF

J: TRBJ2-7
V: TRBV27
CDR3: CASGPSGTIYEQYF

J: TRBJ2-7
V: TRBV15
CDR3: CATSRPPGTDPSYEQYF

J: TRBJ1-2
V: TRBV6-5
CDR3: CASSSGRLYGYTF

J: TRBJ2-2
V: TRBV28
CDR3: CASSWDAGGELFF

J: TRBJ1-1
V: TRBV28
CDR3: CASRTTSGGAFF

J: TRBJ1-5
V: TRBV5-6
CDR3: CASSLRGEYQPQHF

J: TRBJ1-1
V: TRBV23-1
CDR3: CASSQSQKRNTEAFF

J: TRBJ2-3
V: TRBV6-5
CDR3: CASSLVGSTDTQYF

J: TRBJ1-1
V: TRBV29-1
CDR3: CSVSMTGMNTEAFF

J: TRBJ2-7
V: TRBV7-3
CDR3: CASSLTGTGEQYF

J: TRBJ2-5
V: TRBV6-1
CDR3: CASSAYRGPETQYF

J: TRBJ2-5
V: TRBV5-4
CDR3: CASSLVSGSGETQYF

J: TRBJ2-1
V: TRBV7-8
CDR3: CASSSVSTNNNEQFF

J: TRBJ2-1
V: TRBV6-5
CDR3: CASSYSSQLLRGEQFF

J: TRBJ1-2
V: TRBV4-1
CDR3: CASSQDQGGYTF

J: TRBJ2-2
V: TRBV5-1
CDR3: CASSTGQAPGELFF

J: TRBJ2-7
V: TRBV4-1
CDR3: CASSQAALFGTVNPQYF

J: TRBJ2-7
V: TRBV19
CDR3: CASSISQFSYEQYF

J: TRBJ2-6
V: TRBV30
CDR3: CAWSGPGYRSGANVLTF

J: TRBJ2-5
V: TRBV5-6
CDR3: CASSLGLAAAQYF

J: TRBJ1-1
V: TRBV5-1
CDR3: CASSFQPSNTEAFF

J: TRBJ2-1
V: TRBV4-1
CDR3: CASSQELLLGEQFF

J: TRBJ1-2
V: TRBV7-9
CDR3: CASSLADYGYTF

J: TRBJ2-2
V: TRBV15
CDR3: CATSRAATTGELFF

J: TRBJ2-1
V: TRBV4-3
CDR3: CASSQGRASGSNEQFF

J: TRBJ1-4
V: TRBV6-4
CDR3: CASSAQWNEKLFF

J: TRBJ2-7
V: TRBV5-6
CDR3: CASTPPGSHEQYF

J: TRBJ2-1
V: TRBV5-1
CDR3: CASSMTGNSYNEQFF

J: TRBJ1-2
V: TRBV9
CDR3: CASSVSLGPSYGYTF

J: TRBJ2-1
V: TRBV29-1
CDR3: CSVSSYNEQFF